The rows below give T cell receptor beta chains drawn from one sample of a study of control samples from healthy donors and cancer patients. TCRdb's table, derived via immunoSEQ multiplex PCR, lists solely in-frame clones and lacks some. Counted here are around 120,000 clones, nearly 95% occurring once; the ten biggest clones make up around 2.5%. Sequences were obtained from blood. These receptors came from a man aged 25 to 40 in good health. CDR3s leave out the opening cysteine and the closing phenylalanine or tryptophan. Fields, in order: J gene, V gene, clone size, CDR3 protein. Clone size appears in some rows only: once, few, many, or a class for an expanded clone.

j_call: TRBJ2-3; v_call: TRBV30; clone_size: .; cdr3_aa: AWSVLAGGTDTQY
j_call: TRBJ1-6; v_call: TRBV19; clone_size: .; cdr3_aa: ASGEAGMGNSPLH
j_call: TRBJ1-1; v_call: TRBV7-2; clone_size: .; cdr3_aa: ASSAPIYTEAF
j_call: TRBJ1-4; v_call: TRBV12-5; clone_size: .; cdr3_aa: ASKTGTPNEKLF
j_call: TRBJ2-5; v_call: TRBV7-9; clone_size: .; cdr3_aa: ASGTLLQETQY
j_call: TRBJ1-5; v_call: TRBV19; clone_size: .; cdr3_aa: ASTLTGLVGYYQPQH
j_call: TRBJ1-5; v_call: TRBV7-9; clone_size: .; cdr3_aa: ASSLQGDQPQH
j_call: TRBJ2-3; v_call: TRBV9; clone_size: .; cdr3_aa: ASSVGTGAWDTQY
j_call: TRBJ2-3; v_call: TRBV4-1; clone_size: .; cdr3_aa: ASSQPNEGITDTQY
j_call: TRBJ2-7; v_call: TRBV5-5; clone_size: .; cdr3_aa: ASSGNREEQY
j_call: TRBJ2-5; v_call: TRBV28; clone_size: once; cdr3_aa: ASYPGGASETQY
j_call: TRBJ2-3; v_call: TRBV28; clone_size: .; cdr3_aa: ASRSGLAGGTDTQY
j_call: TRBJ2-2; v_call: TRBV5-4; clone_size: .; cdr3_aa: ASSLVRGTGELF
j_call: TRBJ1-3; v_call: TRBV3-1/TRBV3-2; clone_size: few; cdr3_aa: ASSQEGRNTIY
j_call: TRBJ2-1; v_call: TRBV5-1; clone_size: .; cdr3_aa: ASRVSGGAGSYNEQF
j_call: TRBJ2-5; v_call: TRBV27; clone_size: .; cdr3_aa: ASSSPDRGAETQY
j_call: TRBJ2-2; v_call: TRBV25-1; clone_size: .; cdr3_aa: ASRSTSAWTGNTGELF
j_call: TRBJ1-1; v_call: TRBV5-1; clone_size: .; cdr3_aa: ASSPRAPWDDTEAF
j_call: TRBJ1-1; v_call: TRBV6-5; clone_size: .; cdr3_aa: ASSYSIGLLTEAF
j_call: TRBJ2-7; v_call: TRBV6-2/TRBV6-3; clone_size: .; cdr3_aa: ASSHHKGGGLYEQY
j_call: TRBJ1-1; v_call: TRBV28; clone_size: .; cdr3_aa: ASSLRYTEAF
j_call: TRBJ2-5; v_call: TRBV5-6; clone_size: .; cdr3_aa: ASSFLAGGWETQY
j_call: TRBJ2-1; v_call: TRBV7-2; clone_size: .; cdr3_aa: ASSLILAGGGNEQF